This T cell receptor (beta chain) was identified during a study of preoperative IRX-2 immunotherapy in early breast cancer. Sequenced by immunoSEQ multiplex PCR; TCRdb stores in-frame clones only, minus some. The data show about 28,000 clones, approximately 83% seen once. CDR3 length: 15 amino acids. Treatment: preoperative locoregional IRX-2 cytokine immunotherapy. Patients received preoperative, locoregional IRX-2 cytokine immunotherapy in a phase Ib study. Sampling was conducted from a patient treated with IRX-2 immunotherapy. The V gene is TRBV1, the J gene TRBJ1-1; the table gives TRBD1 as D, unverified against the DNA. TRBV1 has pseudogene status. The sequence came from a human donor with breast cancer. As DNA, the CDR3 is TGCGCCAGCAGCCGGAACCCTAGGGGAACCGAAGCGGCTTTCTTT. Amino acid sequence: CASSRNPRGTEAAFF.